The T cell receptor beta chain described here comes from a study of T cells after somatic rescue of genetic block. Method: immunoSEQ multiplex PCR; TCRdb's copy keeps in-frame clones and lacks some. The repertoire holds about 12,000 clones, with around 70% as singletons. Germline CDR1 reads MGHDK; CDR2 reads SYGVNS. The V gene end was trimmed by 3 bases and the J gene end by 7 bases; junction bases not matched to a gene: 8. The CDR3 loop spans 14 amino acids. The TCR sequence derives from a boy younger than 18. Sequenced material: peripheral blood mononuclear cells (PBMCs). This chain joins TRBV25-1 and TRBJ1-1, with 7 bases matching TRBD1. The CDR3 coding sequence is TGTGCCAGCAGTGACACCGGGACAGCGGGTGAAGCTTTCTTT. Protein sequence: CASSDTGTAGEAFF. Combining the CDR3 with reference TRBV25-1 and TRBJ1-1 gives the whole variable domain EADIYQTPRYLVIGTGKKITLECSQTMGHDKMYWYQQDPGMELHLIHYSYGVNSTEKGDLSSESTVSRIRTEHFPLTLESARPSHTSQYLCASSDTGTAGEAFFGQGTRLTVV.